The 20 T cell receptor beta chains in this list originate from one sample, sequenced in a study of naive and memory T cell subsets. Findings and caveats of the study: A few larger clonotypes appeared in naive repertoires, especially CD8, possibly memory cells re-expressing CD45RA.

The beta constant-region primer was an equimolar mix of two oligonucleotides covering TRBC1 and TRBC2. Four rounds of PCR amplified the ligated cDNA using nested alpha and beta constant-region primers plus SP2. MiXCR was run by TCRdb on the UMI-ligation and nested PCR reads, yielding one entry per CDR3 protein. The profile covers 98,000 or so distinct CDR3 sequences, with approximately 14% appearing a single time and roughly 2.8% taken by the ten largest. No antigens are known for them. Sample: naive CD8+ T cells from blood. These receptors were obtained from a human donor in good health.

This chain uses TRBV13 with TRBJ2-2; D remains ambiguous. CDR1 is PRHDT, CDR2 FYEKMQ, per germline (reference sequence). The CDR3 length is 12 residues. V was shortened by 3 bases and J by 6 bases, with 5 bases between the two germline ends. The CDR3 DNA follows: TGTGCCAGCAGCTTTGGGTCCGGGGAGCTGTTTTTT. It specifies CASSFGSGELFF.

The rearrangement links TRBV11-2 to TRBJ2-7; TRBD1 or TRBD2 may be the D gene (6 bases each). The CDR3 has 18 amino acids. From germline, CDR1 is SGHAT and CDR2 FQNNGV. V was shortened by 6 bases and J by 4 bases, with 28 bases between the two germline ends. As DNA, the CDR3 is TGTGCCAGCAGGTTGGAGGGCAGGGGCGAGGGTTTTGGATACGAGCAGTACTTC. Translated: CASRLEGRGEGFGYEQYF.

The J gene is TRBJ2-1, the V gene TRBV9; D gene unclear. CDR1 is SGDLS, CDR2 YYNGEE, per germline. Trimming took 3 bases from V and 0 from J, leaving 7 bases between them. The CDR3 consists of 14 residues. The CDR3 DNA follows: TGTGCCAGCAGCGGCCAAGTCTCCTACAATGAGCAGTTCTTC. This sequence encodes CASSGQVSYNEQFF.

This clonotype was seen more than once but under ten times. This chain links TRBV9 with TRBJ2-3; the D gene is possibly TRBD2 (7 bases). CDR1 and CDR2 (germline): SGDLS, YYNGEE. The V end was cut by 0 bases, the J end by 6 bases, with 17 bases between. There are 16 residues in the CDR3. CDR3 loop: CASSVAGPGGYDTQYF. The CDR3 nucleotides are TGTGCCAGCAGCGTAGCTGGGCCGGGGGGCTACGATACGCAGTATTTT.

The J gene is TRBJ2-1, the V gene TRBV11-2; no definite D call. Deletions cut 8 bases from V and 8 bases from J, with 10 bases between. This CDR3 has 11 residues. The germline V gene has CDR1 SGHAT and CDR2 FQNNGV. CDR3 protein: CASGLSYEQFF. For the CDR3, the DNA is TGTGCCAGCGGTCTCTCGTATGAGCAGTTCTTC.

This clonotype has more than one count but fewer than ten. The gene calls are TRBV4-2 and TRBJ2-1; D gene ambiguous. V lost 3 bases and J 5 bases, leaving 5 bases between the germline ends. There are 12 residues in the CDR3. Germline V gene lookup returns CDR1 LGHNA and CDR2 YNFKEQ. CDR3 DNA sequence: TGTGCCAGCAGCCATAGTCACAATGAGCAGTTCTTC. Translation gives CASSHSHNEQFF.

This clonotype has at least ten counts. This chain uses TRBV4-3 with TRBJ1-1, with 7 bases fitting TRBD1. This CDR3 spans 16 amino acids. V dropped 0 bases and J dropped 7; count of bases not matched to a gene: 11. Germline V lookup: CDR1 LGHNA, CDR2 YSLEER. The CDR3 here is CASSQDSAGGTGEAFF. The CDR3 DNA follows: TGCGCCAGCAGCCAAGATAGCGCAGGGGGAACGGGTGAAGCTTTCTTT.

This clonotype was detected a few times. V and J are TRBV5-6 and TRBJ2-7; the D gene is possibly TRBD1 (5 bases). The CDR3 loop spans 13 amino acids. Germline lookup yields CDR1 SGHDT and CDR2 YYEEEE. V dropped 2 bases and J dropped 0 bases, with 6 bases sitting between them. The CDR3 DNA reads TGTGCCAGCAGCTTCAGGGACTCCTACGAGCAGTACTTC. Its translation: CASSFRDSYEQYF. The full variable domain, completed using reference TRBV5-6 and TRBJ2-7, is DAGVTQSPTHLIKTRGQQVTLRCSPKSGHDTVSWYQQALGQGPQFIFQYYEEEERQRGNFPDRFSGHQFPNYSSELNVNALLLGDSALYLCASSFRDSYEQYFGPGTRLTVT.

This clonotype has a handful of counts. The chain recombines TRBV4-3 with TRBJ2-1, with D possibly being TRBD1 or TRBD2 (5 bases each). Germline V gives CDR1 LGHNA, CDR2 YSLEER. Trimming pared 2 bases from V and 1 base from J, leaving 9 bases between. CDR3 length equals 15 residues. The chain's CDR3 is CASSQRGVSYNEQFF. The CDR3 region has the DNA TGCGCCAGCAGCCAACGAGGGGTATCCTACAATGAGCAGTTCTTC.

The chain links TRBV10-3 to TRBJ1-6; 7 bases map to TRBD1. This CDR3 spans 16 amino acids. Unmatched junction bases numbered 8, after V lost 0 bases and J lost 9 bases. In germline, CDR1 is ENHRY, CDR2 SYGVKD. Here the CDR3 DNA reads TGTGCCATCAGTGAGTCGCTACAGGGGCCAAGTTCACCCCTCCACTTT. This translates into CAISESLQGPSSPLHF.

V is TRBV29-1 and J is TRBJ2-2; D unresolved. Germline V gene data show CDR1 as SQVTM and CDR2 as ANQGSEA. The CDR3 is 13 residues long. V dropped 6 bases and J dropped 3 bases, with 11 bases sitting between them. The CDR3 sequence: CSVEDRYTGELFF. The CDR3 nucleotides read TGCAGCGTCGAGGATCGTTACACCGGGGAGCTGTTTTTT.

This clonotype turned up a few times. CDR3 sequence: CASRPTEDFYGYTF. The CDR3 DNA follows: TGTGCCAGCAGACCGACGGAAGACTTTTATGGCTACACCTTC. The genes are TRBV9 and TRBJ1-2, with unresolved D. This CDR3 is 14 amino acids long. Germline CDR1 SGDLS, CDR2 YYNGEE. Trimming removed 5 bases at V and 5 bases at J, with 16 bases between. Supplemented by reference TRBV9 and TRBJ1-2, the full variable domain reads DSGVTQTPKHLITATGQRVTLRCSPRSGDLSVYWYQQSLDQGLQFLIQYYNGEERAKGNILERFSAQQFPDLHSELNLSSLELGDSALYFCASRPTEDFYGYTFGSGTRLTVV.

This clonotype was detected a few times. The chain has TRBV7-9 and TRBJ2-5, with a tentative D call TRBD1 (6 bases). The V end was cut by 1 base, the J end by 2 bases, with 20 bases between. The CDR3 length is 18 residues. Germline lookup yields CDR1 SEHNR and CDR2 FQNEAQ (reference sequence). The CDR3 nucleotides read TGTGCCAGCAGCTTAGAGGAGGATGGGACAAGGCCTCAAGAGACCCAGTACTTC. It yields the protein CASSLEEDGTRPQETQYF.

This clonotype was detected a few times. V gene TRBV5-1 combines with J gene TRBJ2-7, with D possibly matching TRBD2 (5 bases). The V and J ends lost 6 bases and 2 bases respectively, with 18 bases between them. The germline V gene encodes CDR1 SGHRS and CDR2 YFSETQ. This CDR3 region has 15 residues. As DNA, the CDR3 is TGCGCCAGCACCGACCGGGAAAGCTGGGCCTACGAGCAGTACTTC. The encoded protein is CASTDRESWAYEQYF.

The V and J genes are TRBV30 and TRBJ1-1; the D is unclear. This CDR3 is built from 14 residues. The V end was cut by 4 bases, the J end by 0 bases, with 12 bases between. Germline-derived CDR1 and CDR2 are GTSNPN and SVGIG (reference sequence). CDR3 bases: TGTGCCTGGATACCAGGACCCATGAACACTGAAGCTTTCTTT. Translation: CAWIPGPMNTEAFF. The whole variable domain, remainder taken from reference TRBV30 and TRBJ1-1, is SQTIHQWPATLVQPVGSPLSLECTVEGTSNPNLYWYRQAAGRGLQLLFYSVGIGQISSEVPQNLSASRPQDRQFILSSKKLLLSDSGFYLCAWIPGPMNTEAFFGQGTRLTVV.

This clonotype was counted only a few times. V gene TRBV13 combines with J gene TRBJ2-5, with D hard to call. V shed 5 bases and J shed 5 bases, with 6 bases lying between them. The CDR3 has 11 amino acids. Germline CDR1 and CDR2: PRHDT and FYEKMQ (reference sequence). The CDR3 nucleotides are TGTGCCAGCAGCAGGGATGAGACCCAGTACTTC. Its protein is CASSRDETQYF.

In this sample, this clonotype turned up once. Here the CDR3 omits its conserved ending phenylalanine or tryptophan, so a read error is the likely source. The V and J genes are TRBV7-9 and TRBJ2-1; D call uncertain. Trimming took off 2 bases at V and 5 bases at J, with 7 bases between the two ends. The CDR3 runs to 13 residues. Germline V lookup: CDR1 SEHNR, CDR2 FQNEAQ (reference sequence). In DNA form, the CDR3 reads TGTGCCAGCAGCTTATACCTGGACAATGAGCAGTTCATC. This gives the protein CASSLYLDNEQFI.

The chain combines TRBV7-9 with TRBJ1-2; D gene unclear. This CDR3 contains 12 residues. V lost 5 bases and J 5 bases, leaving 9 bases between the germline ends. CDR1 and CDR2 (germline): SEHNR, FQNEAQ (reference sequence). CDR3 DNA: TGTGCCAGCAGCCATGTCTGGTATGGCTACACCTTC. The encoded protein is CASSHVWYGYTF.

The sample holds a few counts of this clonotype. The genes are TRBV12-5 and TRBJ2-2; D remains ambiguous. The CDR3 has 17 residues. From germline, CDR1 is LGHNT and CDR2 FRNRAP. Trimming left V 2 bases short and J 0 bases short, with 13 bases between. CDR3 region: CASGLTLTDTNTGELFF. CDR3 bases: TGTGCTAGTGGTTTGACCTTGACCGACACGAACACCGGGGAGCTGTTTTTT.

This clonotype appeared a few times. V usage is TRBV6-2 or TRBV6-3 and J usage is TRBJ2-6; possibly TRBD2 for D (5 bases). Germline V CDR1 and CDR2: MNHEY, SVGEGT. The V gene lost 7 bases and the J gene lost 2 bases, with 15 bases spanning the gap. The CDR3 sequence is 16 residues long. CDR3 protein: CASTAEGPTGANVLTF. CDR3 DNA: TGTGCCAGCACCGCAGAGGGCCCGACTGGGGCCAACGTCCTGACTTTC.